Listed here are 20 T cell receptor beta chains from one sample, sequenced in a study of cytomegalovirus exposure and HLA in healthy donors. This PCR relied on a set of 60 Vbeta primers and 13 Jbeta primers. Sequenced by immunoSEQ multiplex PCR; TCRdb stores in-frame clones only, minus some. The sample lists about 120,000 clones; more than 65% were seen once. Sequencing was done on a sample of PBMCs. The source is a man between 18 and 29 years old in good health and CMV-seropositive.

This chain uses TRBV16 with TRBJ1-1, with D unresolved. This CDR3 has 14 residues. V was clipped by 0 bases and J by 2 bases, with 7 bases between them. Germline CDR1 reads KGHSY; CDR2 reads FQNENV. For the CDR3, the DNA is TGTGCCAGCAGCCAATCTACCCTAAACACTGAAGCTTTCTTT. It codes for CASSQSTLNTEAFF.

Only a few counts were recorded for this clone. CDR3 sequence (DNA): TGTGCCAGCGCCCCCGGACAGAACACTGAAGCTTTCTTT. Protein: CASAPGQNTEAFF. V and J are TRBV6-6 and TRBJ1-1, with D possibly matching TRBD1 (5 bases). The germline CDR1 and CDR2 sequences are MNHNY and SVGAGI (reference sequence). Trimming cost V 8 bases and J 1 base, with 11 bases left between them. This CDR3 is built from 13 residues.

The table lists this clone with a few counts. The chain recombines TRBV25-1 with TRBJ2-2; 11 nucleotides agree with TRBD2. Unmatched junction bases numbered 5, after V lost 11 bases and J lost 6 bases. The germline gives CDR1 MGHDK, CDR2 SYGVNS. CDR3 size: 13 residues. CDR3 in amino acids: CASLAGVSGELFF. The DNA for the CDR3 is TGTGCCTCACTAGCGGGAGTGTCCGGGGAGCTGTTTTTT.

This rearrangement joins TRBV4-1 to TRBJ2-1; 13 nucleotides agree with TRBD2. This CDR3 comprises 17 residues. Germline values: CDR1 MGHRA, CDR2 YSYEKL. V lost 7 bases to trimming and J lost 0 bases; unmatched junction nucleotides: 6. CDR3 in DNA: TGCGCCAGCACGTACCGGACTAGCGGGAGCTCCTACAATGAGCAGTTCTTC. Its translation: CASTYRTSGSSYNEQFF.

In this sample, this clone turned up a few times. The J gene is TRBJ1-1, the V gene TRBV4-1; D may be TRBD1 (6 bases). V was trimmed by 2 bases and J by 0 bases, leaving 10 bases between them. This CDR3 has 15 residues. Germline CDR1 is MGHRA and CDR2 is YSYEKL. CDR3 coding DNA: TGCGCCAGCAGCCAATCGGACAGTTTGAACACTGAAGCTTTCTTT. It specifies CASSQSDSLNTEAFF.

The CDR3 is CASSLYTENYGYTF. The CDR3 nucleotides are TGTGCCAGCAGCTTGTATACAGAGAACTATGGCTACACCTTC. The rearrangement uses TRBV5-6 and TRBJ1-2; D gene uncertain. This CDR3 spans 14 amino acids. V lost 1 base to trimming and J lost 2 bases, with 9 bases between them. Germline assignment: CDR1 SGHDT and CDR2 YYEEEE. Together with reference TRBV5-6 and TRBJ1-2, the CDR3 gives the full variable domain: DAGVTQSPTHLIKTRGQQVTLRCSPKSGHDTVSWYQQALGQGPQFIFQYYEEEERQRGNFPDRFSGHQFPNYSSELNVNALLLGDSALYLCASSLYTENYGYTFGSGTRLTVV.

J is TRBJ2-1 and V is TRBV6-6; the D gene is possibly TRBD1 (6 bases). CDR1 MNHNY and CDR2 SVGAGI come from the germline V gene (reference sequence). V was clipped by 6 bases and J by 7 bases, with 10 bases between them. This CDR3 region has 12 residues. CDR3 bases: TGTGCCAGCAGCCCAGGGGCGAATGAGCAGTTCTTC. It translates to CASSPGANEQFF.

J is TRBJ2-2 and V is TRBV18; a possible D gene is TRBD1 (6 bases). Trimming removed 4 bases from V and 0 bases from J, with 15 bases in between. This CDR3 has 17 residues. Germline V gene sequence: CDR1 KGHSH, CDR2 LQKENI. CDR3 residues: CASSQNGQHANTGELFF. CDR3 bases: TGTGCCAGCTCACAGAACGGACAGCACGCGAACACCGGGGAGCTGTTTTTT. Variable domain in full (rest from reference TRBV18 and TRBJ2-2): NAGVMQNPRHLVRRRGQEARLRCSPMKGHSHVYWYRQLPEEGLKFMVYLQKENIIDESGMPKERFSAEFPKEGPSILRIQQVVRGDSAAYFCASSQNGQHANTGELFFGEGSRLTVL.

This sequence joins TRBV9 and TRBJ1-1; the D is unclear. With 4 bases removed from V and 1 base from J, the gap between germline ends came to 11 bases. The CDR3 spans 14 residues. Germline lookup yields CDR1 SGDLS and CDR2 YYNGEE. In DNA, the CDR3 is TGTGCCAGCAGCTTAGAGGCAGGGAACACTGAAGCTTTCTTT. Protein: CASSLEAGNTEAFF.

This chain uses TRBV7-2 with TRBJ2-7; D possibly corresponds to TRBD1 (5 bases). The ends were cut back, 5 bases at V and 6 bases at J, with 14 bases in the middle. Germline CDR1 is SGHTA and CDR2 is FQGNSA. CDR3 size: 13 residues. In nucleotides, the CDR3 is TGTGCCAGCAGCCTAGGGGCTTATATCGAGCAGTACTTC. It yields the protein CASSLGAYIEQYF.

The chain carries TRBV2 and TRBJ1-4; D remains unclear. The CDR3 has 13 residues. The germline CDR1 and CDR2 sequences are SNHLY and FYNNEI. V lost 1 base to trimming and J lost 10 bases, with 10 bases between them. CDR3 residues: CASSEVREGKLFF. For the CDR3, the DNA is TGTGCCAGCAGTGAAGTCCGGGAAGGAAAACTGTTTTTT.

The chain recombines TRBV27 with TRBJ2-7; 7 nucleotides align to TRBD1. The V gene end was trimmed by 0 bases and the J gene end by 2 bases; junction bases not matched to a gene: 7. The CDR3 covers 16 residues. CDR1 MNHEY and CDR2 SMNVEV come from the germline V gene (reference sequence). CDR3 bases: TGTGCCAGCAGTTTATCTGCCCACAGGGGTCCCTACGAGCAGTACTTC. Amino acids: CASSLSAHRGPYEQYF.

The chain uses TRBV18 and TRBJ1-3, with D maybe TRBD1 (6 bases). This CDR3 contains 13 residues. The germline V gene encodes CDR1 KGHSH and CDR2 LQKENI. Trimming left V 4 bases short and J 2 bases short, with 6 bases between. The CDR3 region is CASSQGAGNTIYF. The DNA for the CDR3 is TGTGCCAGCTCACAGGGGGCTGGAAACACCATATATTTT.

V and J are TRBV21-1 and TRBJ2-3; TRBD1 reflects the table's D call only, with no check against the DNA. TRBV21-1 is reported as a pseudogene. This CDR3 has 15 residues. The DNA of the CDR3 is TGTGCCAGCAGCAAAGGTCAGGCGAGCACAGATACGCAGTATTTT. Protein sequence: CASSKGQASTDTQYF.

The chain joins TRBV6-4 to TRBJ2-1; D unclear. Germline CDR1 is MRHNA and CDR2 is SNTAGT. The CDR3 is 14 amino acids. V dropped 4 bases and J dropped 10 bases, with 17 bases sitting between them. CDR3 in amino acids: CASSGSFGASEQFF. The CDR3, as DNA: TGTGCCAGCAGTGGGTCCTTCGGAGCTTCCGAGCAGTTCTTC.

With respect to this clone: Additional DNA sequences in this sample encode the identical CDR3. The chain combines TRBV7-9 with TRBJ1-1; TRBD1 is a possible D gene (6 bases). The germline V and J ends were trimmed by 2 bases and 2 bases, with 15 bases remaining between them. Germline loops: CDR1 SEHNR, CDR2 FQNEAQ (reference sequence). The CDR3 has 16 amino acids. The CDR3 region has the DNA TGTGCCAGCAGCTTACTCGCCGGGACACCTAACACTGAAGCTTTCTTT. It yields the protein CASSLLAGTPNTEAFF.

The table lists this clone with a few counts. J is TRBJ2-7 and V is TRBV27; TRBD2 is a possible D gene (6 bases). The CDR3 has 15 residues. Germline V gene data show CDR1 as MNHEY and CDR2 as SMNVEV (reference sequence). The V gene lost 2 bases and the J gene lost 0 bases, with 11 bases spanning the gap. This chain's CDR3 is CASSLGSGPSYEQYF. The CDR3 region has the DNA TGTGCCAGCAGTTTAGGTAGCGGACCCTCCTACGAGCAGTACTTC.

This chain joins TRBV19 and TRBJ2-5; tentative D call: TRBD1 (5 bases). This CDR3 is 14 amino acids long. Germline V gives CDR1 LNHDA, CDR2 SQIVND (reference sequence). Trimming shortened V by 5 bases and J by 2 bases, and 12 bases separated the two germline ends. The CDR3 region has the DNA TGTGCCAGTAGTCAGGGTAGGCTACAAGAGACCCAGTACTTC. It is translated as CASSQGRLQETQYF.

CDR3 nucleotide sequence: TGTGCCAGCAGTGAATGGCGGGGCCAGCCCCAGCATTTT. Its protein product is CASSEWRGQPQHF. The chain couples TRBV6-1 to TRBJ1-5; tentative D call: TRBD1 (5 bases). V lost 2 bases and J 7 bases, leaving 9 bases between the germline ends. CDR1 and CDR2 from the germline V gene are MNHNS and SASEGT. This CDR3 region has 13 residues.

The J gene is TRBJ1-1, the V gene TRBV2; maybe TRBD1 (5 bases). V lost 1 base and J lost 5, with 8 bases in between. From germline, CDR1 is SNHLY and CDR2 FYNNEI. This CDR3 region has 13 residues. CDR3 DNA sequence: TGTGCCAGCAGTGAAGACGGGGGTACTGAAGCTTTCTTT. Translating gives CASSEDGGTEAFF.